This T cell receptor beta chain was recovered during a study of PD-1 blockade in classical Hodgkin lymphoma. Relapse after autologous stem cell transplantation occurred in every patient, and brentuximab vedotin exposure varied. Here immunoSEQ multiplex PCR was the method, and the copy in TCRdb shows in-frame clones only, minus some. The data hold 20,000 to 25,000 clones, with over 70% observed a single time. This clone was found a few times. What it binds is unknown. The CDR3 is 16 residues long. V gave up 1 base and J gave up 1 base, with 8 bases separating them. Looked up from germline, CDR1 is LGHNA and CDR2 is YSLEER. Study results and caveats: A significant rise in TCR diversity was seen by C4D1 for CD4+ cells but not for CD8+ cells.

This TCR was recovered from a human donor with classical Hodgkin lymphoma. V gene TRBV4-3 combines with J gene TRBJ2-6; D is unclear. The sample was peripheral blood mononuclear cells (PBMCs), taken at baseline. The CDR3 sequence is CASSQVSGSGANVLTF. In DNA, the CDR3 is TGCGCCAGCAGCCAAGTTTCTGGGTCTGGGGCCAACGTCCTGACTTTC.